A single sample is the source of the 25 T cell receptor beta chains below, sequenced in a study of shared T cell receptors in the human thymus. Here immunoSEQ multiplex PCR was the method, and the copy in TCRdb shows in-frame clones only, minus some. The sample consists of about 660,000 clones, 87% of them appearing once. These data also formed part of another study, on human thymus T cells.

The sequenced material came from thymocytes. These receptors were collected from a boy in the first two years of life with a congenital heart defect.

The rearrangement links TRBV5-4 to TRBJ1-2; TRBD1 matches at 7 bases. J lost 4 bases, V lost 4 bases, and 13 bases had no gene match. The CDR3 extends over 16 amino acids. Germline assignment: CDR1 SGHNT and CDR2 YYREEE (reference sequence). The CDR3 region has the DNA TGTGCCAGCAGCCTGACAGGGCTTATTACAGGCTATGGCTACACCTTC. Amino acids: CASSLTGLITGYGYTF. The variable domain in full, completed from reference TRBV5-4 and TRBJ1-2, reads ETGVTQSPTHLIKTRGQQVTLRCSSQSGHNTVSWYQQALGQGPQFIFQYYREEENGRGNFPPRFSGLQFPNYSSELNVNALELDDSALYLCASSLTGLITGYGYTFGSGTRLTVV.

The rearrangement links TRBV7-8 to TRBJ1-2; D is uncertain. Germline CDR1 is SGHVS and CDR2 is FQNEAQ. With 0 bases removed from V and 3 bases from J, the gap between germline ends came to 11 bases. The CDR3 consists of 15 residues. In nucleotides, the CDR3 is TGTGCCAGCAGCTTAGCCCAAGGTCGGGACTATGGCTACACCTTC. Amino acids: CASSLAQGRDYGYTF.

The chain recombines TRBV5-6 with TRBJ2-3; perhaps TRBD2 as D (6 bases). Germline loops: CDR1 SGHDT, CDR2 YYEEEE. The CDR3 spans 16 residues. Trimming removed 0 bases at V and 3 bases at J, with 14 bases between. The CDR3 spells CASSLARRDLTDTQYF. CDR3 coding DNA: TGTGCCAGCAGCTTGGCAAGGAGGGACTTAACAGATACGCAGTATTTT.

This clone was seen just once. CDR3 sequence: CASSLRGPGTEAFF. CDR3 nucleotides: TGTGCCAGCAGTTTAAGGGGGCCGGGCACTGAAGCTTTCTTT. The chain uses TRBV27 and TRBJ1-1, with 7 bases aligning to TRBD1. CDR1 is MNHEY and CDR2 is SMNVEV in the germline V gene (reference sequence). V dropped 2 bases and J dropped 4; count of bases not matched to a gene: 4. The CDR3 has 14 amino acids.

The CDR3 reads CASSQDNQQGKAGNTIYF. CDR3 in DNA: TGTGCCAGCAGCCAAGATAATCAACAGGGGAAGGCTGGAAACACCATATATTTT. The chain joins TRBV14 to TRBJ1-3; 7 bases map to TRBD1. Germline-derived CDR1 and CDR2 are SGHDN and FVKESK. The CDR3 totals 18 residues. The V gene end was trimmed by 0 bases and the J gene end by 2 bases; junction bases not matched to a gene: 10.

This chain links TRBV5-1 with TRBJ2-7, with a weak D call TRBD2 (6 bases). CDR3 size: 13 residues. Germline values: CDR1 SGHRS, CDR2 YFSETQ. Between the trimmed V and J ends, which lost 7 bases and 3 bases, there was a span of 14 bases. This CDR3 is CASGGLNSYEQYF. The CDR3 nucleotides read TGCGCCAGCGGGGGACTTAATAGCTACGAGCAGTACTTC.

The V and J genes are TRBV7-6 and TRBJ2-1, with TRBD2 identical over 7 bases. J gave up 4 bases and V 4 bases, and 10 bases lay outside the gene matches. The length of the CDR3 is 16 residues. Per germline, CDR1 SGHVS and CDR2 FNYEAQ. The CDR3: CASSSQTSRYYNEQFF. In DNA, the CDR3 is TGTGCCAGCAGCTCCCAGACTAGCAGATATTACAATGAGCAGTTCTTC.

This clone was detected a few times. The V and J genes are TRBV6-6 and TRBJ2-7, with D perhaps TRBD1 (6 bases). Trimming took off 4 bases at V and 2 bases at J, with 18 bases between the two ends. The CDR3 runs to 16 residues. Germline-derived CDR1 and CDR2 are MNHNY and SVGAGI (reference sequence). The CDR3 here is CASSFTTGLPTYEQYF. CDR3 nucleotides: TGTGCCAGCAGTTTCACGACAGGTCTCCCTACCTACGAGCAGTACTTC.

This chain uses TRBV5-1 with TRBJ2-1, with 8 bases matching TRBD1. The germline V gene has CDR1 SGHRS and CDR2 YFSETQ. Germline trimming cut 5 bases from V and 2 bases from J; bases unmatched to any gene: 18. The CDR3 spans 19 residues. CDR3 bases: TGCGCCAGCAGAGACGTGGACAGGGTGGTCCCTCTAACCTACAATGAGCAGTTCTTC. Protein sequence: CASRDVDRVVPLTYNEQFF. Based on the CDR3 plus reference TRBV5-1 and TRBJ2-1, the full variable domain is KAGVTQTPRYLIKTRGQQVTLSCSPISGHRSVSWYQQTPGQGLQFLFEYFSETQRNKGNFPGRFSGRQFSNSRSEMNVSTLELGDSALYLCASRDVDRVVPLTYNEQFFGPGTRLTVL.

This clone was found once. The chain has TRBV27 and TRBJ2-1; TRBD2 matches at 10 bases. V was pared by 8 bases and J by 0 bases, with 4 bases of the junction left unmatched. Germline V gene sequence: CDR1 MNHEY, CDR2 SMNVEV (reference sequence). The CDR3 contains 15 residues. The DNA of the CDR3 is TGTGCCAGCCGACGGACTAGCGGCTCCTACAATGAGCAGTTCTTC. It is translated as CASRRTSGSYNEQFF.

The chain is built from TRBV6-5 and TRBJ1-2, with a tentative D call TRBD1 (5 bases). V was trimmed by 2 bases and J by 6 bases, leaving 16 bases between them. Per the germline V gene, CDR1 is MNHEY and CDR2 is SVGAGI. The CDR3 is 15 residues long. CDR3 loop: CASSYLPGRGDGYTF. CDR3 nucleotide sequence: TGTGCCAGCAGTTACCTCCCTGGGAGGGGCGATGGCTACACCTTC.

The V gene is TRBV11-2, the J gene TRBJ2-7; tentative D call: TRBD1 (6 bases). V was pared by 5 bases and J by 0 bases, with 17 bases between. The V gene's germline CDR1 is SGHAT and CDR2 FQNNGV. CDR3 length: 16 amino acids. CDR3 protein: CASSHGLEDSSYEQYF. For the CDR3, the DNA is TGTGCCAGCAGCCACGGGTTGGAGGACAGCTCCTACGAGCAGTACTTC.

In this sample, this clone turned up once. The rearrangement uses TRBV5-8 and TRBJ2-7, with D unclear. CDR1 and CDR2 from the germline V gene are SGHTS and YDEGEE. The CDR3 is made up of 17 amino acids. The V and J ends lost 2 bases and 3 bases respectively, with 21 bases between them. CDR3 nucleotide sequence: TGTGCCAGCAGCTTTTTCTTTCCTAGTGTTCTCAGCTACGAGCAGTACTTC. Translating it yields CASSFFFPSVLSYEQYF. The whole variable domain, filled in from reference TRBV5-8 and TRBJ2-7, reads EAGVTQSPTHLIKTRGQQATLRCSPISGHTSVYWYQQALGLGLQFLLWYDEGEERNRGNFPPRFSGRQFPNYSSELNVNALELEDSALYLCASSFFFPSVLSYEQYFGPGTRLTVT.

This clone was recorded a few times. V usage is TRBV7-2 and J usage is TRBJ2-2; D gene ambiguous. With 1 base removed from V and 4 bases from J, the gap between germline ends came to 7 bases. Per the germline V gene, CDR1 is SGHTA and CDR2 is FQGNSA. The length of the CDR3 is 14 residues. CDR3 in DNA: TGTGCCAGCAGCTTAGTAAATAGCACCGGGGAGCTGTTTTTT. Its protein product is CASSLVNSTGELFF.

The rearrangement uses TRBV5-1 and TRBJ2-1; 9 bases map to TRBD1. The CDR3 length is 15 residues. Looked up from germline, CDR1 is SGHRS and CDR2 is YFSETQ. V trimming: 4 bases; J trimming: 8 bases; junction bases outside the gene matches: 10. In DNA, the CDR3 is TGCGCCAGCAGCCTCCGGGACAGGGCTATCCATGAGCAGTTCTTC. Translated: CASSLRDRAIHEQFF. Using reference TRBV5-1 and TRBJ2-1 for the parts outside the CDR3, the full variable domain is KAGVTQTPRYLIKTRGQQVTLSCSPISGHRSVSWYQQTPGQGLQFLFEYFSETQRNKGNFPGRFSGRQFSNSRSEMNVSTLELGDSALYLCASSLRDRAIHEQFFGPGTRLTVL.

In this sample, this clone turned up a few times. The rearrangement links TRBV29-1 to TRBJ1-1; a possible D gene is TRBD1 (6 bases). The V end was cut by 6 bases, the J end by 4 bases, with 12 bases between. This CDR3 spans 12 amino acids. Per the germline V gene, CDR1 is SQVTM and CDR2 is ANQGSEA. The DNA for the CDR3 is TGCAGCGTGGGAGGGACAATCACTGAAGCTTTCTTT. Encoded protein: CSVGGTITEAFF.

The V and J genes are TRBV4-3 and TRBJ2-3; 13 bases map to TRBD2. The CDR3 is 18 amino acids. The V and J ends lost 1 base and 2 bases, in that order; junction bases with no gene match: 6. Germline V CDR1 and CDR2: LGHNA, YSLEER. CDR3 sequence reads: CASSQVTLAGGPTDTQYF. The CDR3 DNA follows: TGCGCCAGCAGCCAAGTCACACTAGCGGGAGGGCCCACAGATACGCAGTATTTT.

V usage is TRBV6-1 and J usage is TRBJ2-7, with TRBD2 matching over 13 bases. The CDR3 has 17 amino acids. The germline CDR1 and CDR2 sequences are MNHNS and SASEGT. V was clipped by 1 base and J by 0 bases; unmatched bases: 3. CDR3 residues: CASSEVTSGGVSYEQYF. The CDR3 coding sequence is TGTGCCAGCAGTGAAGTCACTAGCGGGGGGGTCTCCTACGAGCAGTACTTC.

The chain carries TRBV10-3 and TRBJ2-7, with 8 bases matching TRBD1. The CDR3 spans 17 residues. The V segment lost 10 bases and the J segment 3 bases; nucleotides outside the gene matches: 20. Germline V gene sequence: CDR1 ENHRY, CDR2 SYGVKD. The CDR3 spells CASHPGQANWGYYEQYF. The CDR3 DNA sequence: TGTGCCAGCCACCCGGGACAGGCGAACTGGGGTTACTACGAGCAGTACTTC.

This clone was recorded once. This chain links TRBV15 with TRBJ2-2; D remains ambiguous. This CDR3 is built from 16 residues. The germline gives CDR1 LNHNV, CDR2 YYDKDF (reference sequence). The V gene lost 1 base and the J gene lost 5 bases, with 14 bases spanning the gap. The chain's CDR3 is CATSRVGSFTTGELFF. The CDR3 DNA reads as TGTGCCACCAGCAGAGTGGGCAGTTTTACTACCGGGGAGCTGTTTTTT.

The V and J genes are TRBV2 and TRBJ1-5; 8 bases map to TRBD1. With 2 bases clipped from V and 7 bases from J, the junction kept 7 bases outside the gene matches. The CDR3 is 15 amino acids. The germline V gene encodes CDR1 SNHLY and CDR2 FYNNEI. CDR3 sequence reads: CASSEFRTGLQPQHF. The CDR3 coding sequence is TGTGCCAGCAGTGAATTTCGGACAGGGTTACAGCCCCAGCATTTT.

Details on this clone: The sample holds other DNA sequences that translate to the same CDR3. The V gene is TRBV5-1, the J gene TRBJ2-7, with 7 bases that match TRBD2. With V trimmed by 0 bases and J by 3 bases, 0 bases remained unmatched. This CDR3 is built from 13 residues. Germline CDR1 reads SGHRS; CDR2 reads YFSETQ. The CDR3 sequence is CASSLASGYEQYF. The CDR3 DNA sequence: TGCGCCAGCAGCTTGGCTAGCGGCTACGAGCAGTACTTC.

CDR3 residues: CAISSGTSGIKGNEQFF. CDR3 bases: TGTGCCATCTCTTCCGGGACTAGCGGGATTAAAGGCAATGAGCAGTTCTTC. The chain joins TRBV27 to TRBJ2-1, with 13 bases lining up with TRBD2. Trimming at V came to 10 bases and at J to 6 bases, leaving 15 bases not matched to a gene. Germline-derived CDR1 and CDR2 are MNHEY and SMNVEV (reference sequence). The length of the CDR3 is 17 residues.

This clone was seen a few times. CDR3: CASSEAPRTSGTSETQYF. The CDR3 region has the DNA TGTGCCAGCAGTGAAGCCCCCCGGACTAGCGGGACTTCGGAGACCCAGTACTTC. V and J are TRBV6-1 and TRBJ2-5, with TRBD2 matching over 12 bases. After removal of 0 bases from V and 5 bases from J, the junction contained 10 bases not matched to a gene. The CDR3 is made up of 18 amino acids. CDR1 and CDR2 (germline): MNHNS, SASEGT.

This clone was seen a few times. The CDR3 DNA reads TGTGCCAGCAGCTTAAATTTTCGGGTCGGGCAGGGAGGAGAAAAACTGTTTTTT. Translation gives CASSLNFRVGQGGEKLFF. The chain links TRBV7-9 to TRBJ1-4; D possibly corresponds to TRBD1 (5 bases). The CDR3 is 18 residues long. Germline V gene sequence: CDR1 SEHNR, CDR2 FQNEAQ (reference sequence). V was clipped by 2 bases and J by 8 bases, with 24 bases between them.